One and the same sample provided the 21 T cell receptor beta chains below, sequenced in a study of cytomegalovirus exposure and HLA in healthy donors. PCR employed 60 Vbeta and 13 Jbeta primers. Assay used: immunoSEQ multiplex PCR; TCRdb lists only in-frame clones, some missing. The data contain some 150,000 clones, about 74% of them singletons. Sequencing was carried out using PBMCs. These receptors were collected from a woman in her 50s in good health and CMV-seronegative.

J is TRBJ2-1 and V is TRBV6-1; D might be TRBD2 (5 bases). The V gene's germline CDR1 is MNHNS and CDR2 SASEGT. CDR3 size: 14 residues. The V and J ends lost 5 bases and 6 bases respectively, with 14 bases between them. CDR3 residues: CASSPPRGSNEQFF. The CDR3 DNA is TGTGCCAGCAGTCCACCGAGAGGGTCCAATGAGCAGTTCTTC.

J is TRBJ2-2 and V is TRBV11-2; 8 bases map to TRBD1. This CDR3 is built from 16 residues. Germline trimming cut 2 bases from V and 8 bases from J; bases unmatched to any gene: 10. The germline CDR1 and CDR2 sequences are SGHAT and FQNNGV. The CDR3 reads CASSLREDRVNGELFF. CDR3 sequence (DNA): TGTGCCAGCAGCTTACGAGAGGACAGGGTGAATGGGGAGCTGTTTTTT.

The V and J genes are TRBV11-2 and TRBJ2-1; TRBD1 matches 7 bases. CDR3 size: 13 residues. CDR1 and CDR2 from the germline V gene are SGHAT and FQNNGV. V gave up 1 base and J gave up 10 bases; unmatched junction bases: 4. The CDR3 spells CASSLAQDREQFF. The CDR3 DNA reads TGTGCCAGCAGCTTAGCCCAGGACAGGGAGCAGTTCTTC.

In its sample, this clone was seen many times. V is TRBV4-3 and J is TRBJ1-4; the D gene is possibly TRBD1 (6 bases). The CDR3 consists of 14 residues. V dropped 6 bases and J dropped 2 bases, with 10 bases sitting between them. Germline CDR1 and CDR2: LGHNA and YSLEER. CDR3 nucleotides: TGCGCCAGCAGGCGGGGGGGCACTAATGAAAAACTGTTTTTT. It encodes CASRRGGTNEKLFF.

The V gene is TRBV7-9, the J gene TRBJ1-3; 7 bases fit TRBD1. V was clipped by 5 bases and J by 5 bases; unmatched bases: 6. The CDR3 is 14 amino acids. Germline V gene data show CDR1 as SEHNR and CDR2 as FQNEAQ (reference sequence). The CDR3 loop reads CASSTRDSRNTIYF. The CDR3 DNA sequence: TGTGCCAGCAGCACTAGGGACAGCAGAAACACCATATATTTT. Full variable domain (missing parts from reference TRBV7-9 and TRBJ1-3): DTGVSQNPRHKITKRGQNVTFRCDPISEHNRLYWYRQTLGQGPEFLTYFQNEAQLEKSRLLSDRFSAERPKGSFSTLEIQRTEQGDSAMYLCASSTRDSRNTIYFGEGSWLTVV.

The count of this clone is one. The chain carries TRBV7-6 and TRBJ2-2; D call uncertain. The germline gives CDR1 SGHVS, CDR2 FNYEAQ. This CDR3 is built from 14 residues. V lost 6 bases and J lost 0, with 8 bases in between. CDR3 amino acids: CASREAPNTGELFF. In DNA, the CDR3 is TGTGCCAGCAGAGAGGCGCCGAACACCGGGGAGCTGTTTTTT.

This clone came up a few times. The rearrangement links TRBV4-3 to TRBJ2-1, with D hard to call. CDR3 length: 17 residues. Deletions cut 0 bases from V and 4 bases from J, with 16 bases between. The germline V gene has CDR1 LGHNA and CDR2 YSLEER. The CDR3 sequence: CASSQDKRSDSYNEQFF. Here the CDR3 DNA reads TGCGCCAGCAGCCAAGATAAGAGGAGCGACTCATACAATGAGCAGTTCTTC.

The V call is TRBV5-1, the J call TRBJ2-5; the match to TRBD2 covers 10 bases. The CDR3 runs to 15 residues. V was clipped by 0 bases and J by 4 bases; unmatched bases: 3. Germline V gene lookup returns CDR1 SGHRS and CDR2 YFSETQ. The CDR3 sequence is CASSLGLAGLETQYF. The CDR3 DNA reads as TGCGCCAGCAGCTTGGGACTAGCGGGCCTAGAGACCCAGTACTTC. Together with reference TRBV5-1 and TRBJ2-5, the CDR3 gives the full variable domain: KAGVTQTPRYLIKTRGQQVTLSCSPISGHRSVSWYQQTPGQGLQFLFEYFSETQRNKGNFPGRFSGRQFSNSRSEMNVSTLELGDSALYLCASSLGLAGLETQYFGPGTRLLVL.

In its sample, this clone is medium-sized. The V and J genes are TRBV9 and TRBJ1-1, with unresolved D. V lost 2 bases, J lost 1 base, and 6 bases lay in between. The germline CDR1 and CDR2 sequences are SGDLS and YYNGEE. The CDR3 totals 13 residues. The CDR3 sequence is CASSVNRNTEAFF. The CDR3 nucleotides read TGTGCCAGCAGCGTTAACAGGAACACTGAAGCTTTCTTT.

J is TRBJ2-7 and V is TRBV14; a weak D match, TRBD1 (6 bases). Trimming stripped 0 bases from V and 8 bases from J, with 11 bases between. The CDR3 is made up of 13 amino acids. Germline CDR1 reads SGHDN; CDR2 reads FVKESK. The CDR3 is CASSQETGRKQYF. CDR3 nucleotide sequence: TGTGCCAGCAGCCAAGAGACAGGACGGAAGCAGTACTTC.

V is TRBV4-3 and J is TRBJ2-3; 10 positions agree with TRBD2. The CDR3 contains 18 residues. The J segment lost 4 bases and the V segment lost 0 bases, leaving 10 bases of the junction unmatched. Per germline, CDR1 LGHNA and CDR2 YSLEER. CDR3 DNA: TGCGCCAGCAGCCAAGAAAATAAGCGGGGGGGCCCTGCAGATACGCAGTATTTT. It yields the protein CASSQENKRGGPADTQYF.

This rearrangement joins TRBV5-1 to TRBJ1-1; D not certain. Germline lookup yields CDR1 SGHRS and CDR2 YFSETQ. V lost 4 bases, J lost 5 bases, and 15 bases lay in between. The length of the CDR3 is 14 residues. DNA of the CDR3: TGCGCCAGCAGCACGGATAATTTGAGGACTGAAGCTTTCTTT. This codes for CASSTDNLRTEAFF. Combining the CDR3 with reference TRBV5-1 and TRBJ1-1 gives the whole variable domain KAGVTQTPRYLIKTRGQQVTLSCSPISGHRSVSWYQQTPGQGLQFLFEYFSETQRNKGNFPGRFSGRQFSNSRSEMNVSTLELGDSALYLCASSTDNLRTEAFFGQGTRLTVV.

The chain combines TRBV30 with TRBJ2-2; TRBD2 matches 8 bases. CDR3 length equals 18 residues. The germline CDR1 and CDR2 sequences are GTSNPN and SVGIG (reference sequence). Trimming removed 4 bases from V and 5 bases from J; junction bases left unmatched: 18. The CDR3 bases are TGTGCCTGGAATACCCCCCGCTTGGCGGGGGGCCCAACCGGGGAGCTGTTTTTT. Protein product: CAWNTPRLAGGPTGELFF. Supplemented by reference TRBV30 and TRBJ2-2, the full variable domain reads SQTIHQWPATLVQPVGSPLSLECTVEGTSNPNLYWYRQAAGRGLQLLFYSVGIGQISSEVPQNLSASRPQDRQFILSSKKLLLSDSGFYLCAWNTPRLAGGPTGELFFGEGSRLTVL.

The genes are TRBV6-1 and TRBJ2-5; the D gene is possibly TRBD1 (5 bases). Trimming stripped 1 base from V and 7 bases from J, with 13 bases between. The CDR3 is 14 residues long. Germline CDR1 and CDR2: MNHNS and SASEGT. CDR3 amino acids: CASSEGTRTGTQYF. The CDR3 nucleotides read TGTGCCAGCAGTGAAGGAACTCGTACAGGGACCCAGTACTTC.

In nucleotides, the CDR3 is TGTGCTAGTGGTTTGGCCCCCCGACTAGCGGGGTACAATGAGCAGTTCTTC. Protein sequence: CASGLAPRLAGYNEQFF. The chain recombines TRBV12-5 with TRBJ2-1; the match to TRBD2 covers 11 bases. Trimming at V came to 1 base and at J to 4 bases, leaving 6 bases not matched to a gene. The CDR3 totals 17 residues. The germline V gene encodes CDR1 LGHNT and CDR2 FRNRAP.

The chain links TRBV7-9 to TRBJ2-5, with D possibly matching TRBD1 (6 bases). Trimming cost V 1 base and J 2 bases, with 8 bases left between them. Germline V gene sequence: CDR1 SEHNR, CDR2 FQNEAQ (reference sequence). The CDR3 is 14 amino acids. CDR3 amino acids: CASSLGGHQETQYF. CDR3 nucleotides: TGTGCCAGCAGCTTAGGGGGACATCAAGAGACCCAGTACTTC.

CDR3 DNA sequence: TGTGCCTGCAGCCGGGACAGGGGGCTCTCTGGGGAGCTGTTTTTT. This encodes CACSRDRGLSGELFF. The rearrangement links TRBV30 to TRBJ2-2, with TRBD1 identical over 12 bases. The CDR3 has 15 residues. The germline V gene encodes CDR1 GTSNPN and CDR2 SVGIG (reference sequence). The ends lost 6 bases at V and 8 bases at J; junction bases unmatched: 10.

The genes are TRBV18 and TRBJ1-5; no definite D call. From germline, CDR1 is KGHSH and CDR2 LQKENI. This CDR3 has 16 residues. V lost 0 bases and J 2 bases, leaving 11 bases between the germline ends. In DNA, the CDR3 is TGTGCCAGCTCACCACCTACGGGTTTAGGCAATCAGCCCCAGCATTTT. This translates into CASSPPTGLGNQPQHF. The full variable domain, completed using reference TRBV18 and TRBJ1-5, is NAGVMQNPRHLVRRRGQEARLRCSPMKGHSHVYWYRQLPEEGLKFMVYLQKENIIDESGMPKERFSAEFPKEGPSILRIQQVVRGDSAAYFCASSPPTGLGNQPQHFGDGTRLSIL.

The gene calls are TRBV2 and TRBJ1-1; TRBD1 is a possible D gene (6 bases). In germline, CDR1 is SNHLY, CDR2 FYNNEI. The CDR3 is 13 amino acids. Deletions cut 8 bases from V and 2 bases from J, with 12 bases between. The CDR3 protein is CASSWGGNTEAFF. CDR3 DNA sequence: TGTGCCAGCTCGTGGGGGGGCAACACTGAAGCTTTCTTT. Full variable domain (outside the CDR3, taken from reference TRBV2 and TRBJ1-1): EPEVTQTPSHQVTQMGQEVILRCVPISNHLYFYWYRQILGQKVEFLVSFYNNEISEKSEIFDDQFSVERPDGSNFTLKIRSTKLEDSAMYFCASSWGGNTEAFFGQGTRLTVV.

The chain couples TRBV9 to TRBJ1-5, with D possibly TRBD1 on 5 matching bases. CDR1 is SGDLS, CDR2 YYNGEE, per germline. The length of the CDR3 is 15 residues. The V and J ends lost 3 bases and 3 bases respectively, with 13 bases between them. Here the CDR3 DNA reads TGTGCCAGCAGCGAGGCAGGGTACCACAATCAGCCCCAGCATTTT. This codes for CASSEAGYHNQPQHF.

DNA for the CDR3: TGTGCCAGCTCGGTCCAGGGTATCACAGATACGCAGTATTTT. Its protein product is CASSVQGITDTQYF. The V call is TRBV18, the J call TRBJ2-3; possibly TRBD1 for D (5 bases). The V and J ends lost 6 bases and 2 bases respectively, with 12 bases between them. CDR1 and CDR2 from the germline V gene are KGHSH and LQKENI. The CDR3 consists of 14 residues.